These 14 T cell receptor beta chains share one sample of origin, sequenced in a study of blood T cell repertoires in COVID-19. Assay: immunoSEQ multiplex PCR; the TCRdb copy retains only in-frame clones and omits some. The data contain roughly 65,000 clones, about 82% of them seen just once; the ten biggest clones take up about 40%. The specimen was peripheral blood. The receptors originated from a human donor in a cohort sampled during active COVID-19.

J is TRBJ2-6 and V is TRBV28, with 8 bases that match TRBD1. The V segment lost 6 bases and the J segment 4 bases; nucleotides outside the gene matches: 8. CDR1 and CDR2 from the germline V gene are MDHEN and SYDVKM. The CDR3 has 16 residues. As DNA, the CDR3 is TGTGCCAGCAGAACAGGGGGTGGTGCCGGGGCCAACGTCCTGACTTTC. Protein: CASRTGGGAGANVLTF.

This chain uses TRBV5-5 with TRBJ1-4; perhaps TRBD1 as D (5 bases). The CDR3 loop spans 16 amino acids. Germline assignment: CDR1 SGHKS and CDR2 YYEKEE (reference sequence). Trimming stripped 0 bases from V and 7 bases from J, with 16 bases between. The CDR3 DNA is TGTGCCAGCAGCTTGGATGTGGGGCGCGAAAGTGAAAAACTGTTTTTT. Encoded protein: CASSLDVGRESEKLFF.

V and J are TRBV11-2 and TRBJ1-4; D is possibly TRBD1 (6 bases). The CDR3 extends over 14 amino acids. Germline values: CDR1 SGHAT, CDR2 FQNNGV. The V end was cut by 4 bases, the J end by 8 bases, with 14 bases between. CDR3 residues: CASSSDRATEKLFF. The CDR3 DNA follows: TGTGCCAGCAGCTCGGACAGAGCAACGGAAAAACTGTTTTTT.

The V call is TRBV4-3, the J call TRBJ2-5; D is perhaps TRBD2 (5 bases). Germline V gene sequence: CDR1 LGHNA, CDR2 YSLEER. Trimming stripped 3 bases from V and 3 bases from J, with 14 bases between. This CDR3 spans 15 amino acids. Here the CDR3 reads CASSHNYLREETQYF. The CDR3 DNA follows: TGCGCCAGCAGCCACAACTATTTGAGGGAAGAGACCCAGTACTTC.

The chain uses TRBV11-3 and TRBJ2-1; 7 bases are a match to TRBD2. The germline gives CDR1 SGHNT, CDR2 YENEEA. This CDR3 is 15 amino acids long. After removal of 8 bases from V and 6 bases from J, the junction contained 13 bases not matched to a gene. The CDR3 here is CASSPPGLLTNEQFF. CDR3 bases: TGTGCCAGCTCACCCCCGGGACTACTCACCAATGAGCAGTTCTTC.

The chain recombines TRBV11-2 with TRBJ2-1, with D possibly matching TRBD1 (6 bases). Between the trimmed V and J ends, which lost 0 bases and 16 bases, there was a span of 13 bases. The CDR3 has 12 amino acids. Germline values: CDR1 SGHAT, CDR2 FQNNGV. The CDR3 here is CASSLDRHREFF. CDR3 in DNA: TGTGCCAGCAGCTTAGATCGGCACAGGGAATTCTTC.

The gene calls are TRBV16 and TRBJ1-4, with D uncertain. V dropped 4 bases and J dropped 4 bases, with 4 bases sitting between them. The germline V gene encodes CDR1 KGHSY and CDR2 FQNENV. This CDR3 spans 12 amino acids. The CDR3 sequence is CASSPGNEKLFF. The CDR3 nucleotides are TGTGCCAGCAGCCCCGGTAATGAAAAACTGTTTTTT.

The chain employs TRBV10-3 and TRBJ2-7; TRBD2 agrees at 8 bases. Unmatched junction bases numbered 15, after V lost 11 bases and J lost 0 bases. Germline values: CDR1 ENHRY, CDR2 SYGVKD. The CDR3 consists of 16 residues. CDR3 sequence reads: CAASGGFATSSYEQYF. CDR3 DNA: TGTGCCGCCTCGGGGGGGTTTGCAACTAGCTCCTACGAGCAGTACTTC.

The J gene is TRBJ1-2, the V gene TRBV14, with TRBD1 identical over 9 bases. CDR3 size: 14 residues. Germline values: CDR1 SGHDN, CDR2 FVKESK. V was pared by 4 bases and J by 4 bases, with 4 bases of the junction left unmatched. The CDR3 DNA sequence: TGTGCCAGCAGCCCCGGGACAGGGATCTATGGCTACACCTTC. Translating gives CASSPGTGIYGYTF.

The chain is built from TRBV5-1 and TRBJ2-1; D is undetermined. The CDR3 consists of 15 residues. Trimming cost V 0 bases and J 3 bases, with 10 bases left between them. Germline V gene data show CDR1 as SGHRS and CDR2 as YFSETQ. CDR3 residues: CASSLDGRLYNEQFF. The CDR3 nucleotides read TGCGCCAGCAGCTTGGATGGCCGACTCTACAATGAGCAGTTCTTC.

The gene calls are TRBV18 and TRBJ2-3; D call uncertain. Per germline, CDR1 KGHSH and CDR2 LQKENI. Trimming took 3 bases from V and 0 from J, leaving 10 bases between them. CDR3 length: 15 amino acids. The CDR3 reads CASSPRGASTDTQYF. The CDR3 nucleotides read TGTGCCAGCTCACCTCGCGGAGCTAGCACAGATACGCAGTATTTT.

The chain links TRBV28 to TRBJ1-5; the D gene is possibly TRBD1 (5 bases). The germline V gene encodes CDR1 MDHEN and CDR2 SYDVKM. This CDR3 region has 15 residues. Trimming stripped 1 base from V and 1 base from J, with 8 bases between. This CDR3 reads CASSLLGLSNQPQHF. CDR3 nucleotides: TGTGCCAGCAGTTTATTGGGGCTGAGCAATCAGCCCCAGCATTTT.

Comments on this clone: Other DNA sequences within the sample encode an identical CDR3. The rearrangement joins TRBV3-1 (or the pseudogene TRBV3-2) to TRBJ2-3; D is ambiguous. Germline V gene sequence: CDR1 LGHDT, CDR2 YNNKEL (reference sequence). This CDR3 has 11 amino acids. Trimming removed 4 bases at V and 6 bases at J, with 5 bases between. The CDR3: CASSLRDTQYF. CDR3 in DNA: TGTGCCAGCAGCCTACGGGATACGCAGTATTTT.

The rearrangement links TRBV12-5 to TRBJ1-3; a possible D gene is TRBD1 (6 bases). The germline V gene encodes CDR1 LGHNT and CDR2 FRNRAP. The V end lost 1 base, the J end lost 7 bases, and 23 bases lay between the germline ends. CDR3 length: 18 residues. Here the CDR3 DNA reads TGTGCTAGTGGTTTGGAACCCCCCGGAAGGGGGATTATGAACACCATATATTTT. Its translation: CASGLEPPGRGIMNTIYF.